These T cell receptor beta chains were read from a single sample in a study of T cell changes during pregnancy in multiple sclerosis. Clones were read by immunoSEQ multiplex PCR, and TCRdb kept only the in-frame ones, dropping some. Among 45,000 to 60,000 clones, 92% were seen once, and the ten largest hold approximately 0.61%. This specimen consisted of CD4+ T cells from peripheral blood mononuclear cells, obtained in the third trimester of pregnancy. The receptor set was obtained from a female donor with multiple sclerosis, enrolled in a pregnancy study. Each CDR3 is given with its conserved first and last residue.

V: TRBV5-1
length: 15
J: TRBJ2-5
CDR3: CASSAGLAGEETQYF

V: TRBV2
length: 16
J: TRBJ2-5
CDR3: CASGARGLAVKETQYF

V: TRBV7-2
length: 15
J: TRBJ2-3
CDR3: CASSLGGQGTDTQYF

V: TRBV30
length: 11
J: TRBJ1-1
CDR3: CAWNRNTEAFF

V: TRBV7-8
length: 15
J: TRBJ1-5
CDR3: CASSLERQGYQPQHF

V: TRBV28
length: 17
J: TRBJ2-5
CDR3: CASSLSGFAGSQETQYF

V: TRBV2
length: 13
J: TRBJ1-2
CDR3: CASAGSDLGGYTF

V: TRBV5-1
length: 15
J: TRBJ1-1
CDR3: CASSLQGLRDTEAFF

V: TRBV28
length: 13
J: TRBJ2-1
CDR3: CASSLPGQVVEFF

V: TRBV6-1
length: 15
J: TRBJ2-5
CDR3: CASGATGTNQETQYF

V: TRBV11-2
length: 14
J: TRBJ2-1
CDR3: CASRLGGARGEQFF

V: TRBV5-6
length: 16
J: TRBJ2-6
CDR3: CASRKVGETGANVLTF

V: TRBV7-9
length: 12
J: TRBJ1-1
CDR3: CASSFGRTEAFF

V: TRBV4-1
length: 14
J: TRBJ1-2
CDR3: CASSQVGGKIGYTF

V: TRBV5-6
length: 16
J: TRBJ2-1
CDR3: CASSPLRGGSYNEQFF

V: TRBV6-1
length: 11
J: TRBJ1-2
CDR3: CATYSGAGYTF

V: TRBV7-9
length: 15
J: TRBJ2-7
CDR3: CASSQADRGPYEQYF

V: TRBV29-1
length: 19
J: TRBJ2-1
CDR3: CSVEEGTSGRSSSYNEQFF

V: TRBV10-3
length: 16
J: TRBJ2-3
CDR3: CAISNLGGSSTDTQYF

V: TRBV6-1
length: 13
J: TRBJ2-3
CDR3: CASSGWSADTQYF

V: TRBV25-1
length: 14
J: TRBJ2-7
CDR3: CASSGGGSGSEQYF

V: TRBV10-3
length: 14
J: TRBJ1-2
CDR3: CAISDAGGDYGYTF

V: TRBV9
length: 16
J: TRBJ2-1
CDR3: CASSVGSGQITNEQFF

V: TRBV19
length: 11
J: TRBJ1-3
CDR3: CASGTGNTIYF

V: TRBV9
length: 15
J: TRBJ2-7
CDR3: CASSAGQGMAYEQYF